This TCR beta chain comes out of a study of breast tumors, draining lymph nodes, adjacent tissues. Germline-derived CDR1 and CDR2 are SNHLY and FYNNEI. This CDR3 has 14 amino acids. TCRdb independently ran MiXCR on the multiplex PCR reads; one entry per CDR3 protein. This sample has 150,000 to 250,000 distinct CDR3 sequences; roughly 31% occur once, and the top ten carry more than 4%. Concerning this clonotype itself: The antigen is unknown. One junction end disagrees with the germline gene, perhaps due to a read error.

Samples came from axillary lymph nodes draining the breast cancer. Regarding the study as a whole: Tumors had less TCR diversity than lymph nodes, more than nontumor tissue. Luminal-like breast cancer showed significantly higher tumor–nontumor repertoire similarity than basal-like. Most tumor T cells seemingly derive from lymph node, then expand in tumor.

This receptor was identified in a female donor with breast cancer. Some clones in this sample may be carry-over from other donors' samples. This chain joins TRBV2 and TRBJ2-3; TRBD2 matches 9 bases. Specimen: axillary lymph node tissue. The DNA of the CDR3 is TGTGCCAGCAAGGTAGCGGGAGCCGCAGATACGCAGTACTTT. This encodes CASKVAGAADTQYF.